The clone carrying this TCR beta chain was seen a few times. The entry originates in a study of naive and memory T cell subsets. The CDR3 totals 15 residues. The V gene lost 0 bases and the J gene lost 5 bases, with 16 bases spanning the gap. Germline CDR1 and CDR2: DFQATT and SNEGSKA (reference sequence). Four PCR rounds used nested alpha and beta constant region primers plus the SP2 primer. TCRdb reprocessed the UMI-ligation and nested PCR reads with MiXCR, giving one entry per CDR3 protein. This table has around 35,000 distinct CDR3 sequences, approximately 11% appearing once. Noted treatment: skin biopsy from PPD injection site in Mantoux-positive individual. TCR cDNA received a 3' ligated oligonucleotide that carried a UMI. Skin biopsies came from PPD injection sites in Mantoux-positive individuals. Input was roughly 1 to 1000 ng of DNase-treated total RNA without cell sorting.

The receptor was isolated from an adult in good health. The chain joins TRBV20-1 to TRBJ1-2; no reliable D call. The sample consisted of skin, taken from a tuberculin skin test site. CDR3 DNA: TGCAGTGCTAGAGATTTCAGGAGCTCCTCGTATGGCTACACCTTC. It specifies CSARDFRSSSYGYTF.